This TCR beta chain was documented in a study of blood T cell repertoires in COVID-19. Measured with immunoSEQ multiplex PCR; TCRdb has only the in-frame clones, and not every one. The repertoire holds 250,000 to 350,000 clones, 85% to 90% seen once, with less than 3% in the top ten. Comments on this clone: The identical CDR3 is also encoded by other nucleotide sequences in the sample.

The Seattle site enrolled patients during active infection and followed them longitudinally. CDR1 and CDR2 (germline): SGHNT, YENEEA. There are 15 residues in the CDR3. Germline trimming cut 1 base from V and 5 bases from J; bases unmatched to any gene: 1. This sequence was found in a woman in her thirties with COVID-19, enrolled during active disease. Material for sequencing was peripheral blood. The J gene is TRBJ2-2, the V gene TRBV11-3; TRBD1 matches at 10 bases. CDR3 residues: CASSLGQGATGELFF. The CDR3 DNA is TGTGCCAGCAGCTTAGGACAGGGGGCAACCGGGGAGCTGTTTTTT. The whole variable domain, filled in from reference TRBV11-3 and TRBJ2-2, reads EAGVVQSPRYKIIEKKQPVAFWCNPISGHNTLYWYLQNLGQGPELLIRYENEEAVDDSQLPKDRFSAERLKGVDSTLKIQPAELGDSAVYLCASSLGQGATGELFFGEGSRLTVL.